Listed here are 19 T cell receptor beta chains from one sample, sequenced in a study of blood T cell repertoires in COVID-19 (dated by TCRdb to about 2020). The library was produced with the immunoSEQ multiplex PCR assay. TCRdb re-hosts the immuneACCESS table, in-frame sequences only. Its copies lack some clones; in the studies checked, an unresolved V gene accounts for under half of them, and the cause for the rest is not known. The sample contains 56,000 or so clones, 70% to 90% of them found a single time. The ten largest clones capture about 18% of the sample. Sequenced sample: peripheral blood. These receptors came from a woman of 80 years or more with active COVID-19.

V gene TRBV5-1 combines with J gene TRBJ2-7, with a tentative D call TRBD1 (5 bases). Germline V gene sequence: CDR1 SGHRS, CDR2 YFSETQ. V lost 6 bases, J lost 3 bases, and 16 bases lay in between. The CDR3 length is 14 residues. This CDR3 reads CASNQDTAFYEQYF. CDR3 DNA sequence: TGCGCCAGCAACCAGGACACGGCTTTCTACGAGCAGTACTTC.

The CDR3 bases are TGTGCCAGCAGCTTGGCGCGGGGGGGGAAGGCAGATACGCAGTATTTT. It is translated as CASSLARGGKADTQYF. The chain couples TRBV5-4 to TRBJ2-3; 9 bases are shared with TRBD2. The V segment lost 0 bases and the J segment 4 bases; nucleotides outside the gene matches: 6. The germline V gene has CDR1 SGHNT and CDR2 YYREEE (reference sequence). CDR3 length equals 16 residues. The variable domain in full, completed from reference TRBV5-4 and TRBJ2-3, reads ETGVTQSPTHLIKTRGQQVTLRCSSQSGHNTVSWYQQALGQGPQFIFQYYREEENGRGNFPPRFSGLQFPNYSSELNVNALELDDSALYLCASSLARGGKADTQYFGPGTRLTVL.

This chain connects TRBV28 to TRBJ2-2, with TRBD2 identical over 7 bases. J lost 1 base, V lost 6 bases, and 5 bases had no gene match. There are 15 residues in the CDR3. CDR1 MDHEN and CDR2 SYDVKM come from the germline V gene. The CDR3 sequence: CASSREAGNTGELFF. The CDR3 nucleotides read TGTGCCAGCAGCCGGGAGGCAGGGAACACCGGGGAGCTGTTTTTT.

The CDR3 spells CASSSYSDTQYF. CDR3 in DNA: TGTGCCAGCAGCTCGTACTCAGATACGCAGTATTTT. The chain uses TRBV7-2 and TRBJ2-3; D gene ambiguous. V was clipped by 4 bases and J by 4 bases, with 6 bases between them. The germline gives CDR1 SGHTA, CDR2 FQGNSA. There are 12 residues in the CDR3.

The chain carries TRBV7-9 and TRBJ1-2; 10 nucleotides align to TRBD1. Germline V CDR1 and CDR2: SEHNR, FQNEAQ (reference sequence). The CDR3 is 16 residues long. The V and J ends lost 4 bases and 4 bases, in that order; junction bases with no gene match: 9. In nucleotides, the CDR3 is TGTGCCAGCAGCTCCCGGGACAGGGGTCAACTCTATGGCTACACCTTC. Amino acid sequence: CASSSRDRGQLYGYTF.

The genes are TRBV4-2 and TRBJ2-2; 9 nucleotides match TRBD2. This CDR3 spans 16 amino acids. CDR1 and CDR2 (germline): LGHNA, YNFKEQ. V lost 4 bases and J lost 4; bases outside the gene matches: 7. CDR3 residues: CASSLSSGEGTGELFF. DNA for the CDR3: TGTGCCAGCAGCCTATCTAGCGGGGAGGGCACCGGGGAGCTGTTTTTT.

The CDR3 DNA reads as TGTGCCAGCAGTTTAAAGACAGGGGCCGCGGCCTACGAGCAGTACTTC. Translated: CASSLKTGAAAYEQYF. The V call is TRBV6-5, the J call TRBJ2-7, with 8 bases that match TRBD1. Germline V gene sequence: CDR1 MNHEY, CDR2 SVGAGI. V trimming: 4 bases; J trimming: 2 bases; junction bases outside the gene matches: 10. This CDR3 contains 16 residues.

The genes are TRBV10-1 and TRBJ2-7, with 9 bases lining up with TRBD1. The trim removed 7 bases at V and 7 bases at J, leaving 14 bases unmatched. Germline CDR1 reads WNHNN; CDR2 reads SYGVQD (reference sequence). The CDR3 length is 15 residues. The CDR3 sequence is CASTDRGKEGREQYF. The CDR3 coding sequence is TGCGCCAGCACCGACAGGGGGAAGGAGGGTCGGGAGCAGTACTTC.

The chain uses TRBV3-1 (or the pseudogene TRBV3-2) and TRBJ2-7; 8 bases match TRBD2. Losses at the gene ends were 1 base for V and 4 bases for J; bases not matched to a gene: 6. This CDR3 is 15 amino acids long. Germline CDR1 LGHDT, CDR2 YNNKEL (reference sequence). The CDR3: CASSQGLAGLYEQYF. CDR3 DNA sequence: TGTGCCAGCAGCCAAGGGCTAGCGGGTCTTTACGAGCAGTACTTC.

As concerns this clone: Compared with germline, one end of the junction differs, possibly owing to a read error. In DNA, the CDR3 is TGTGTCACCAGTGACACCGGGGTCCGTCCCCTCCGCCACGAGCAGTACTTC. As protein: CVTSDTGVRPLRHEQYF. This chain joins TRBV24-1 and TRBJ2-7; the D gene is possibly TRBD2 (5 bases). This CDR3 is 17 amino acids long. The germline V gene encodes CDR1 KGHDR and CDR2 SFDVKD.

This sequence joins TRBV6-2 or TRBV6-3 and TRBJ2-5; 13 nucleotides agree with TRBD2. Trimming at V came to 5 bases and at J to 5 bases, leaving 8 bases not matched to a gene. This CDR3 comprises 16 residues. Germline V CDR1 and CDR2: MNHEY, SVGEGT. Written as DNA, the CDR3 is TGTGCCAGCAGTCGACTAGCGGGGGGCGGAGGGGAGACCCAGTACTTC. Its translation is CASSRLAGGGGETQYF.

This chain connects TRBV2 to TRBJ2-5, with 8 bases lining up with TRBD2. This CDR3 region has 15 residues. Trimming took 8 bases from V and 2 from J; bases not matched to a gene: 10. Germline-derived CDR1 and CDR2 are SNHLY and FYNNEI. The DNA for the CDR3 is TGTGCCAGCTGTAACGTAGCGGGACGACAAGAGACCCAGTACTTC. As protein: CASCNVAGRQETQYF.

The chain joins TRBV28 to TRBJ2-7; D might be TRBD1 (6 bases). Germline V CDR1 and CDR2: MDHEN, SYDVKM. The CDR3 contains 14 residues. Trimming shortened V by 7 bases and J by 2 bases, and 15 bases separated the two germline ends. Here the CDR3 reads CASIPGAFTYEQYF. The CDR3 bases are TGTGCCAGCATTCCAGGGGCTTTCACCTACGAGCAGTACTTC.

The chain employs TRBV6-5 and TRBJ2-5; TRBD1 might be the D (5 bases). CDR3 length: 13 amino acids. Germline lookup yields CDR1 MNHEY and CDR2 SVGAGI. The V end was cut by 7 bases, the J end by 4 bases, with 13 bases between. The CDR3 sequence: CASNDLGRETQYF. The CDR3 bases are TGTGCCAGCAACGACTTGGGGCGAGAGACCCAGTACTTC.

This clone was found once. The rearrangement joins TRBV2 to TRBJ2-7; D might be TRBD1 (5 bases). V was shortened by 5 bases and J by 2 bases, with 7 bases between the two germline ends. The CDR3 length is 12 residues. The germline CDR1 and CDR2 sequences are SNHLY and FYNNEI. The chain's CDR3 is CASSTTAYEQYF. The CDR3 bases are TGTGCCAGCAGTACGACAGCCTACGAGCAGTACTTC. Full variable domain (remainder filled in from reference TRBV2 and TRBJ2-7): EPEVTQTPSHQVTQMGQEVILRCVPISNHLYFYWYRQILGQKVEFLVSFYNNEISEKSEIFDDQFSVERPDGSNFTLKIRSTKLEDSAMYFCASSTTAYEQYFGPGTRLTVT.

The CDR3 DNA reads TGTGCCAGGTCGTTAGCGGGGGTGGGAGAGACCCAGTACTTC. This gives the protein CARSLAGVGETQYF. The rearrangement uses TRBV6-4 and TRBJ2-5, with 9 bases fitting TRBD2. The germline V gene encodes CDR1 MRHNA and CDR2 SNTAGT. This CDR3 is built from 14 residues. The J segment lost 4 bases and the V segment lost 9 bases, leaving 9 bases of the junction unmatched.

The chain has TRBV4-2 and TRBJ1-1; the D gene is possibly TRBD1 (6 bases). From germline, CDR1 is LGHNA and CDR2 YNFKEQ. Trimming stripped 0 bases from V and 4 bases from J, with 18 bases between. This CDR3 comprises 17 residues. CDR3 in DNA: TGTGCCAGCAGCCAAGACGCTCTTGGACAGTCGACCACTGAAGCTTTCTTT. This sequence encodes CASSQDALGQSTTEAFF.

The CDR3 spells CASSVQGDQPQHF. The CDR3 bases are TGTGCCAGCAGCGTACAGGGAGATCAGCCCCAGCATTTT. The rearrangement uses TRBV7-8 and TRBJ1-5; D may be TRBD1 (6 bases). CDR1 is SGHVS and CDR2 is FQNEAQ in the germline V gene. V was trimmed by 5 bases and J by 5 bases, leaving 10 bases between them. CDR3 length equals 13 residues.

The chain couples TRBV7-9 to TRBJ1-4; D not resolved. The CDR3 is made up of 14 amino acids. Germline V gene sequence: CDR1 SEHNR, CDR2 FQNEAQ (reference sequence). The ends were cut back, 1 base at V and 4 bases at J, with 7 bases in the middle. CDR3 residues: CASSLGAVNEKLFF. The CDR3 nucleotides are TGTGCCAGCAGCTTAGGGGCAGTTAATGAAAAACTGTTTTTT.